Described below is a single TCR beta chain sequence and its context. The antigen is not known. PCR involved 60 Vbeta and 13 Jbeta primers. Only in-frame clones appear in the TCRdb table, and some are missing; sequencing was by immunoSEQ multiplex PCR. The profile shows 100,000 to 150,000 clones, 80% of them singletons. The donors were healthy bone marrow donors. The data stem from a study of cytomegalovirus exposure and HLA in healthy donors. Findings and caveats of the study: Analysis was carried out at a later point, and it linked a missense DCLRE1C variant to TCR beta V- and J-gene trimming.

Per germline, CDR1 SGDLS and CDR2 YYNGEE. The CDR3 runs to 14 residues. V lost 0 bases and J 7 bases, leaving 10 bases between the germline ends. This rearrangement joins TRBV9 to TRBJ1-4, with unresolved D. Sequencing was performed on PBMCs. The receptor was isolated from a woman between 35 and 50 years old in good health and CMV-seronegative. The CDR3 DNA follows: TGTGCCAGCAGCGTAGGCAGGATGGGTGAAAAACTGTTTTTT. Protein sequence: CASSVGRMGEKLFF.